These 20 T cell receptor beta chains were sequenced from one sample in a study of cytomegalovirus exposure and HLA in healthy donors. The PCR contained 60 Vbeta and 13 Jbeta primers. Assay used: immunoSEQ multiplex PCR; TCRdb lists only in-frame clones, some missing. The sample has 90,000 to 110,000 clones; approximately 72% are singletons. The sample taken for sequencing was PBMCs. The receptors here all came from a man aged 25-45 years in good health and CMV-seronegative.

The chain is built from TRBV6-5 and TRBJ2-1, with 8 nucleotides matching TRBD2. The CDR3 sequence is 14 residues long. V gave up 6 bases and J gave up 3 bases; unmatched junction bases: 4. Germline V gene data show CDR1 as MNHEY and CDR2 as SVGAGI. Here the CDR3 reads CASSAGGVYNEQFF. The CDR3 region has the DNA TGTGCCAGCAGCGCGGGGGGTGTCTACAATGAGCAGTTCTTC.

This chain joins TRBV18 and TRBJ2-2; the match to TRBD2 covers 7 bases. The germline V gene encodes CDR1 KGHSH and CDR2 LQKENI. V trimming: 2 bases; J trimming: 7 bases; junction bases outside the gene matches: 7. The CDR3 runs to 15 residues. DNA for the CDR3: TGTGCCAGCTCACCAAGGCGGGAGACGGGCGGGGAGCTGTTTTTT. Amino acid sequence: CASSPRRETGGELFF.

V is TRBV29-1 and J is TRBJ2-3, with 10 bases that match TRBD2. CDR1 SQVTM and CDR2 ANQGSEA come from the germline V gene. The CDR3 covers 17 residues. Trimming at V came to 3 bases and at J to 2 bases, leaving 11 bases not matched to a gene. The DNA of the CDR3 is TGCAGCGTTGACGTGAGTAGCGGGGGGCCGACCACAGATACGCAGTATTTT. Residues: CSVDVSSGGPTTDTQYF.

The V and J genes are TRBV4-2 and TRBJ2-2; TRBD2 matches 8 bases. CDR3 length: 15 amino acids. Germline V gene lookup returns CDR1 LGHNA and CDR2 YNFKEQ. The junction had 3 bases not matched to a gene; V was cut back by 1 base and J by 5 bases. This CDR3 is CASSQVAGRTGELFF. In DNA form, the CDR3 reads TGTGCCAGCAGCCAAGTAGCGGGGAGGACCGGGGAGCTGTTTTTT.

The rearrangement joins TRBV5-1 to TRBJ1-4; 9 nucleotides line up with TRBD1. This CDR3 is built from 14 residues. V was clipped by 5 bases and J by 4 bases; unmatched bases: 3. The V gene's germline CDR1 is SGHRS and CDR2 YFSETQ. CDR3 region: CASSTGQGNEKLFF. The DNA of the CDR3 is TGCGCCAGCAGTACGGGACAGGGTAATGAAAAACTGTTTTTT.

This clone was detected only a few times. The CDR3 DNA sequence: TGTGCCAGCAGCTTACTCACTCGGGGACTAGCGCTCAATGAGCAGTTCTTC. Amino acids: CASSLLTRGLALNEQFF. This chain joins TRBV5-5 and TRBJ2-1; 10 bases line up with TRBD2. V was pared by 2 bases and J by 6 bases, with 11 bases of the junction left unmatched. This CDR3 comprises 17 residues. Germline V gene data show CDR1 as SGHKS and CDR2 as YYEKEE (reference sequence).

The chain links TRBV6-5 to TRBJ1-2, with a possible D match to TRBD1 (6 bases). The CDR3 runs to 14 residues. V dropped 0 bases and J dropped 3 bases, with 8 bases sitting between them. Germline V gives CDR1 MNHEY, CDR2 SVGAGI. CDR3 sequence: CASSYSHRDYGYTF. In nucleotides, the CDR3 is TGTGCCAGCAGTTACTCGCACAGGGACTATGGCTACACCTTC.

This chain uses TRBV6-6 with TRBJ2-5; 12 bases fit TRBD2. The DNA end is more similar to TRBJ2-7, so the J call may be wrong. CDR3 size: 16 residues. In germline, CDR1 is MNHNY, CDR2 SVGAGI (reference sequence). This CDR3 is CASAPQTSGSSYEQYF. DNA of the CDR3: TGTGCCAGCGCTCCCCAGACTAGCGGGAGTTCTTACGAGCAGTACTTC.

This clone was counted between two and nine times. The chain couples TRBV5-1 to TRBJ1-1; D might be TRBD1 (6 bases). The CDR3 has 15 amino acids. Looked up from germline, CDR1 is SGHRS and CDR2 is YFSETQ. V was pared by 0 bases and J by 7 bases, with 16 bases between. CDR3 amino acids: CASSLEGRGEVEAFF. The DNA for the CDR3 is TGCGCCAGCAGCTTGGAGGGCAGGGGTGAGGTTGAAGCTTTCTTT.

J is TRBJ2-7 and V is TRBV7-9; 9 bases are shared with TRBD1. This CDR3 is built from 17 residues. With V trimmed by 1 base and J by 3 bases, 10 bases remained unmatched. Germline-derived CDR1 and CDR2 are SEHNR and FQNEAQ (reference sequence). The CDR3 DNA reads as TGTGCCAGCAGCTTAGGAGGGTCAGGACAGGGGAGCTACGAGCAGTACTTC. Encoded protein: CASSLGGSGQGSYEQYF.

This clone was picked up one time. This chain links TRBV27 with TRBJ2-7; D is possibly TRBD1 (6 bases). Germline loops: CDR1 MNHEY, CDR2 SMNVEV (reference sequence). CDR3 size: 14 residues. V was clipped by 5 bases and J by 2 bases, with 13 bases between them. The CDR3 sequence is CASSLGTPAYEQYF. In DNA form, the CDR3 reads TGTGCCAGCAGTCTTGGGACACCGGCCTACGAGCAGTACTTC.

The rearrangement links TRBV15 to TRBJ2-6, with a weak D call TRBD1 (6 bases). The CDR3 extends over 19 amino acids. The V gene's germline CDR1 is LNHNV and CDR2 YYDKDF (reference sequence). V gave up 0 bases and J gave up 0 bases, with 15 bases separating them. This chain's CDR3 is CATSRDRGQYASGANVLTF. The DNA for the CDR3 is TGTGCCACCAGCAGAGATCGCGGACAGTACGCCTCTGGGGCCAACGTCCTGACTTTC.

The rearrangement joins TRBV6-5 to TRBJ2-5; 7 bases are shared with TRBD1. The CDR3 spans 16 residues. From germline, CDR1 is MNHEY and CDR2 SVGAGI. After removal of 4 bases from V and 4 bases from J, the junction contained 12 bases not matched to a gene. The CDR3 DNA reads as TGTGCCAGCAGTTCGCCAAGGGACAGAAGCGGAGAGACCCAGTACTTC. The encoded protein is CASSSPRDRSGETQYF.

In DNA, the CDR3 is TGTGCCAGCACCCTAGCGGGAAAGTCGACCTACGAGCAGTACTTC. Encoded protein: CASTLAGKSTYEQYF. The J gene is TRBJ2-7, the V gene TRBV6-4; TRBD2 aligns across 9 bases. This CDR3 spans 15 amino acids. The junction had 9 bases not matched to a gene; V was cut back by 7 bases and J by 2 bases. Per germline, CDR1 MRHNA and CDR2 SNTAGT.

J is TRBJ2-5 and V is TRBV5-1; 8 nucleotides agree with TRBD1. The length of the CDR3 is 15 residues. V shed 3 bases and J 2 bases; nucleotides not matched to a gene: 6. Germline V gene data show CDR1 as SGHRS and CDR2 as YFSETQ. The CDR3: CASSSRTGQQETQYF. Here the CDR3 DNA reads TGCGCCAGCAGCTCCCGGACAGGGCAACAAGAGACCCAGTACTTC.

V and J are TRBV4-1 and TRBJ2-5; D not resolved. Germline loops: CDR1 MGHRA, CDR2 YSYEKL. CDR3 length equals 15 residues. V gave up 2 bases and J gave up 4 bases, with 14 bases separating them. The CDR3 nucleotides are TGCGCCAGCAGCCAACAGGCCTCATCCCCAGAGACCCAGTACTTC. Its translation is CASSQQASSPETQYF.

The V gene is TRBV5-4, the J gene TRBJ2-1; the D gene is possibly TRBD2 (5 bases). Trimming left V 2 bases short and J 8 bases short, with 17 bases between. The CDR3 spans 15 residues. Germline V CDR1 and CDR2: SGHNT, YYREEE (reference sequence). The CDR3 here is CASSLGLGPAYEQFF. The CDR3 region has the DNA TGTGCCAGCAGCTTAGGACTGGGCCCCGCCTATGAGCAGTTCTTC.

For the CDR3, the DNA is TGTGCCAGCAGCTTGCCTCCAGGGGGTCGGACTGAAGCTTTCTTT. It specifies CASSLPPGGRTEAFF. This chain links TRBV5-6 with TRBJ1-1; 7 bases match TRBD1. The CDR3 spans 15 residues. J lost 5 bases, V lost 1 base, and 8 bases had no gene match. Per the germline V gene, CDR1 is SGHDT and CDR2 is YYEEEE.

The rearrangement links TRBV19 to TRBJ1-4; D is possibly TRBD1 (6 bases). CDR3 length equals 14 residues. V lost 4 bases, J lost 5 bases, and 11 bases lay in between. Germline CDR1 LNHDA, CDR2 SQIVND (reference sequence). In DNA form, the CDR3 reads TGTGCCAGTAGTACGACAGGCAGGAATGAAAAACTGTTTTTT. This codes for CASSTTGRNEKLFF. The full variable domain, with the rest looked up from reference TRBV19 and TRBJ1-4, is DGGITQSPKYLFRKEGQNVTLSCEQNLNHDAMYWYRQDPGQGLRLIYYSQIVNDFQKGDIAEGYSVSREKKESFPLTVTSAQKNPTAFYLCASSTTGRNEKLFFGSGTQLSVL.

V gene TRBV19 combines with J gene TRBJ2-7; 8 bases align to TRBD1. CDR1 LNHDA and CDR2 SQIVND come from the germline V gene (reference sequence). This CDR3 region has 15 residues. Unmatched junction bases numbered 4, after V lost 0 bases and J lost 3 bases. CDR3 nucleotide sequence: TGTGCCAGTAGTATAGAGGGACAGGCCCTCTACGAGCAGTACTTC. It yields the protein CASSIEGQALYEQYF.